The clone carrying this T cell receptor beta chain has only a few counts. CDR1 LNHDA and CDR2 SQIVND come from the germline V gene (reference sequence). V dropped 0 bases and J dropped 10; count of bases not matched to a gene: 4. CDR3 size: 14 residues. The sample comes from a study of blood T cell repertoires in COVID-19. Across the whole study: Material from acute and convalescent COVID-19 was sourced from the United States, Italy and Spain.

Methods used by the authors: Researchers report that nucleated cell counts were estimated from reference gene primer amplification. This table comes from immunoSEQ multiplex PCR, and its TCRdb copy is limited to in-frame clones, with some not included. Clonal size and the V and J genes are those of that table, whereas D and trimming came from the DNA. The table records 150,000 to 200,000 clones, approximately 89% of them present only once. The sequenced material came from peripheral blood. The TCR comes from a woman aged 30 to 39 with acute or convalescent COVID-19. The chain joins TRBV19 to TRBJ1-1; 11 bases are a match to TRBD1. This CDR3 reads CASSIDSGTGGAFF. CDR3 bases: TGTGCCAGTAGTATAGATTCCGGGACAGGGGGAGCTTTCTTT.